This T cell receptor beta chain derives from a study of T cell responses to AZD1222 COVID-19 vaccine. The CDR3 length is 13 residues. V was pared by 6 bases and J by 3 bases, with 12 bases between. Study results and caveats: The donor cohort was predominantly white British with a female majority, and clonal diversity may have been underestimated. No repertoire was sampled before or during the peak T cell response, only after it. A rise in Spike-specific TCR breadth and depth followed two AZD1222 doses. Vaccine-associated CD4 TCRs ranged over spike, dominating at 160-218 and 743-854.

Regarding this clone: As yet, its antigen is unknown.

TCRdb's table, derived via immunoSEQ multiplex PCR, lists solely in-frame clones and lacks some. This repertoire shows approximately 270,000 clones, approximately 94% found once; its top ten account for around 0.6%. The material sequenced was peripheral blood, taken 28 days after the second AZD1222 dose. The chain recombines TRBV12-3 or TRBV12-4 with TRBJ2-7; tentative D call: TRBD2 (5 bases). The source is an adult who received the AZD1222 COVID-19 vaccine. The CDR3 sequence is CASSDGGFYEQYF. CDR3 DNA sequence: TGTGCCAGCAGCGACGGCGGGTTCTACGAGCAGTACTTC.